These 27 T cell receptor beta chains were sequenced from one sample in a study of blood T cell repertoires in COVID-19. Clones were read by immunoSEQ multiplex PCR, and TCRdb kept only the in-frame ones, dropping some. The table has roughly 79,000 clones, approximately 88% seen once. Sequencing was performed on peripheral blood. The receptor set was obtained from a woman of 80 years or more with active or convalescent COVID-19.

The rearrangement uses TRBV20-1 and TRBJ2-3, with D maybe TRBD2 (6 bases). Trimming stripped 3 bases from V and 1 base from J, with 11 bases between. This CDR3 contains 14 residues. Germline V CDR1 and CDR2: DFQATT, SNEGSKA (reference sequence). The CDR3 loop reads CSASGGVGTDTQYF. In nucleotides, the CDR3 is TGCAGTGCTAGTGGCGGGGTGGGCACAGATACGCAGTATTTT.

V and J are TRBV6-4 and TRBJ2-1; TRBD1 is a possible D gene (5 bases). The CDR3 is 13 amino acids. V lost 8 bases and J lost 10, with 18 bases in between. Germline V lookup: CDR1 MRHNA, CDR2 SNTAGT. CDR3 amino acids: CASRKGSLAEQFF. The CDR3 DNA reads TGTGCCAGCCGGAAGGGGTCCTTGGCCGAGCAGTTCTTC.

V usage is TRBV9 and J usage is TRBJ2-7, with 8 bases lining up with TRBD2. The CDR3 loop spans 14 amino acids. Germline lookup yields CDR1 SGDLS and CDR2 YYNGEE. Trimming removed 2 bases from V and 2 bases from J; junction bases left unmatched: 3. The CDR3 region is CASSVTSGTYEQYF. The CDR3 DNA reads as TGTGCCAGCAGCGTTACTAGCGGAACCTACGAGCAGTACTTC.

V gene TRBV9 combines with J gene TRBJ2-2; 13 bases are shared with TRBD2. This CDR3 spans 19 amino acids. The junction had 8 bases not matched to a gene; V was cut back by 3 bases and J by 0 bases. The germline CDR1 and CDR2 sequences are SGDLS and YYNGEE. The CDR3 protein is CASSARTSGRRSNTGELFF. The CDR3 DNA is TGTGCCAGCAGCGCGCGGACTAGCGGGAGACGGTCGAACACCGGGGAGCTGTTTTTT.

A few counts support this clone. This chain links TRBV4-3 with TRBJ1-2; TRBD1 might be the D (6 bases). V lost 4 bases, J lost 5 bases, and 20 bases lay in between. The CDR3 is made up of 16 amino acids. Germline V gives CDR1 LGHNA, CDR2 YSLEER. The DNA for the CDR3 is TGCGCCAGCAGCCGGGTCTATGGACAGTTCTTGTATGGCTACACCTTC. It encodes CASSRVYGQFLYGYTF.

The rearrangement links TRBV15 to TRBJ1-2; 8 bases align to TRBD1. J was trimmed by 2 bases and V by 1 base; bases with no gene match: 6. Germline CDR1 LNHNV, CDR2 YYDKDF (reference sequence). There are 16 residues in the CDR3. The CDR3 DNA follows: TGTGCCACCAGCAGAGGCGGATCAGGGGGCAACTATGGCTACACCTTC. Its translation: CATSRGGSGGNYGYTF.

The chain employs TRBV2 and TRBJ1-2, with D perhaps TRBD1 (6 bases). The V gene's germline CDR1 is SNHLY and CDR2 FYNNEI. V dropped 3 bases and J dropped 5 bases, with 10 bases sitting between them. This CDR3 has 13 residues. CDR3 region: CASSEGHRYGYTF. DNA of the CDR3: TGTGCCAGCAGTGAGGGACACAGATATGGCTACACCTTC.

The chain combines TRBV19 with TRBJ1-5, with TRBD1 as a possible D gene (6 bases). This CDR3 has 16 residues. Trimming took 3 bases from V and 6 from J, leaving 18 bases between them. Per the germline V gene, CDR1 is LNHDA and CDR2 is SQIVND (reference sequence). The CDR3 region has the DNA TGTGCCAGTAGTATTGGTGGGGGGGCTTTAAGTCAGCCCCAGCATTTT. It specifies CASSIGGGALSQPQHF. Full variable domain (remainder filled in from reference TRBV19 and TRBJ1-5): DGGITQSPKYLFRKEGQNVTLSCEQNLNHDAMYWYRQDPGQGLRLIYYSQIVNDFQKGDIAEGYSVSREKKESFPLTVTSAQKNPTAFYLCASSIGGGALSQPQHFGDGTRLSIL.

V is TRBV28 and J is TRBJ1-4; 7 bases match TRBD1. The CDR3 covers 14 residues. J gave up 7 bases and V 2 bases, and 4 bases lay outside the gene matches. Looked up from germline, CDR1 is MDHEN and CDR2 is SYDVKM. The CDR3 sequence: CASSLEGAAEKLFF. The DNA for the CDR3 is TGTGCCAGCAGTTTAGAGGGGGCGGCTGAAAAACTGTTTTTT.

This chain links TRBV28 with TRBJ2-5; 7 bases are a match to TRBD1. CDR3 size: 12 residues. Germline assignment: CDR1 MDHEN and CDR2 SYDVKM. V trimming: 6 bases; J trimming: 10 bases; junction bases outside the gene matches: 8. The CDR3 here is CASSTDRADQYF. The DNA of the CDR3 is TGTGCCAGCAGCACTGACAGGGCTGACCAGTACTTC. The variable domain in full, completed from reference TRBV28 and TRBJ2-5, reads DVKVTQSSRYLVKRTGEKVFLECVQDMDHENMFWYRQDPGLGLRLIYFSYDVKMKEKGDIPEGYSVSREKKERFSLILESASTNQTSMYLCASSTDRADQYFGPGTRLLVL.

V gene TRBV28 combines with J gene TRBJ1-1, with D perhaps TRBD1 (5 bases). Germline lookup yields CDR1 MDHEN and CDR2 SYDVKM. Deletions cut 5 bases from V and 0 bases from J, with 13 bases between. The CDR3 has 15 residues. The CDR3 DNA reads TGTGCCAGCAGTCGACAGCGGGTAATGAACACTGAAGCTTTCTTT. The encoded protein is CASSRQRVMNTEAFF.

The chain joins TRBV2 to TRBJ2-7; D might be TRBD1 (6 bases). CDR1 and CDR2 from the germline V gene are SNHLY and FYNNEI. The ends were cut back, 8 bases at V and 4 bases at J, with 21 bases in the middle. The CDR3 consists of 15 residues. This CDR3 is CASAPRTVKPYEQYF. The CDR3 DNA reads TGTGCCAGCGCGCCTCGGACAGTGAAACCGTACGAGCAGTACTTC.

The chain recombines TRBV18 with TRBJ2-7; maybe TRBD2 (5 bases). Trimming took off 5 bases at V and 0 bases at J, with 11 bases between the two ends. The germline gives CDR1 KGHSH, CDR2 LQKENI. The CDR3 totals 14 residues. The CDR3 is CASSLLVSSYEQYF. The CDR3, as DNA: TGTGCCAGCTCATTACTAGTAAGCTCCTACGAGCAGTACTTC.

J is TRBJ2-2 and V is TRBV7-9; 10 nucleotides match TRBD1. The CDR3 extends over 16 amino acids. Germline V gene data show CDR1 as SEHNR and CDR2 as FQNEAQ (reference sequence). The ends lost 2 bases at V and 4 bases at J; junction bases unmatched: 4. The CDR3 DNA reads as TGTGCCAGCAGCTTAAGACAGGGGGCGCCCACCGGGGAGCTGTTTTTT. Its translation is CASSLRQGAPTGELFF.

The chain employs TRBV29-1 and TRBJ2-7, with D perhaps TRBD1 (5 bases). Trimming left V 5 bases short and J 5 bases short, with 19 bases between. CDR1 is SQVTM, CDR2 ANQGSEA, per germline. The CDR3 covers 14 residues. The CDR3 spells CSVCLQGSPNEQYF. CDR3 bases: TGCAGCGTTTGTCTTCAGGGTTCACCCAACGAGCAGTACTTC.

The rearrangement joins TRBV7-9 to TRBJ1-6, with no clear D. This CDR3 has 13 residues. Trimming took off 4 bases at V and 7 bases at J, with 8 bases between the two ends. The germline V gene encodes CDR1 SEHNR and CDR2 FQNEAQ (reference sequence). The CDR3 DNA reads as TGTGCCAGCAGCTCCGGAGGGAATTCACCCCTCCACTTT. This codes for CASSSGGNSPLHF.

The chain carries TRBV7-9 and TRBJ1-2; D is possibly TRBD1 (5 bases). The CDR3 covers 16 residues. V was pared by 6 bases and J by 4 bases, with 21 bases between. The germline gives CDR1 SEHNR, CDR2 FQNEAQ (reference sequence). CDR3 in amino acids: CASRDPWGHKGYGYTF. Written as DNA, the CDR3 is TGTGCCAGCAGGGACCCCTGGGGCCACAAGGGCTATGGCTACACCTTC.

The genes are TRBV10-1 and TRBJ1-2; D is uncertain. Trimming pared 10 bases from V and 6 bases from J, leaving 18 bases between. The CDR3 length is 13 residues. Germline CDR1 reads WNHNN; CDR2 reads SYGVQD (reference sequence). CDR3 bases: TGCGCCAACCCGCGGGTTGGCGCGCATGGCTACACCTTC. This encodes CANPRVGAHGYTF.

This clone has only a few counts. The chain links TRBV15 to TRBJ1-2, with D perhaps TRBD1 (6 bases). The CDR3 is made up of 16 amino acids. The ends were cut back, 0 bases at V and 3 bases at J, with 14 bases in the middle. Looked up from germline, CDR1 is LNHNV and CDR2 is YYDKDF (reference sequence). The CDR3 spells CATSRDLGAGDYGYTF. The DNA for the CDR3 is TGTGCCACCAGCAGAGATTTGGGGGCCGGCGACTATGGCTACACCTTC.

The rearrangement links TRBV14 to TRBJ2-7; TRBD2 matches 11 bases. This CDR3 has 16 residues. Looked up from germline, CDR1 is SGHDN and CDR2 is FVKESK. V was pared by 4 bases and J by 2 bases, with 7 bases of the junction left unmatched. The CDR3 DNA reads as TGTGCCAGCAGCCCCCTCGGACTAGCGGGTGCCTACGAGCAGTACTTC. It codes for CASSPLGLAGAYEQYF. Complete variable domain (other parts from reference TRBV14 and TRBJ2-7): EAGVTQFPSHSVIEKGQTVTLRCDPISGHDNLYWYRRVMGKEIKFLLHFVKESKQDESGMPNNRFLAERTGGTYSTLKVQPAELEDSGVYFCASSPLGLAGAYEQYFGPGTRLTVT.

This clone showed up just once. The genes are TRBV5-1 and TRBJ2-4; 7 positions agree with TRBD1. Germline V lookup: CDR1 SGHRS, CDR2 YFSETQ. This CDR3 comprises 13 residues. V lost 8 bases, J lost 4 bases, and 6 bases stayed unmatched. CDR3 in DNA: TGCGCCAGTAGTACAGGGGCTAAAAACATTCAGTACTTC. It is translated as CASSTGAKNIQYF.

The chain carries TRBV19 and TRBJ2-7; tentatively, D is TRBD1 (6 bases). CDR1 and CDR2 from the germline V gene are LNHDA and SQIVND (reference sequence). The CDR3 length is 15 residues. V shed 5 bases and J shed 2 bases, with 16 bases lying between them. This CDR3 is CASSWSQGTTYEQYF. CDR3 bases: TGTGCCAGTAGTTGGTCTCAGGGGACGACCTACGAGCAGTACTTC.

The chain couples TRBV6-5 to TRBJ2-5, with 10 bases aligning to TRBD1. Germline loops: CDR1 MNHEY, CDR2 SVGAGI. The length of the CDR3 is 13 residues. V gave up 7 bases and J gave up 7 bases; unmatched junction bases: 6. CDR3 sequence reads: CASTGTGAWTQYF. CDR3 bases: TGTGCCAGCACCGGGACAGGGGCTTGGACCCAGTACTTC.

The J gene is TRBJ2-5, the V gene TRBV28; D might be TRBD1 (7 bases). This CDR3 region has 15 residues. V lost 11 bases to trimming and J lost 0 bases, with 19 bases between them. The germline V gene encodes CDR1 MDHEN and CDR2 SYDVKM. This CDR3 reads CAGGGQAGYQETQYF. CDR3 nucleotides: TGTGCCGGGGGAGGACAGGCCGGGTACCAAGAGACCCAGTACTTC.

The chain carries TRBV4-3 and TRBJ1-2; TRBD1 matches at 7 bases. Per the germline V gene, CDR1 is LGHNA and CDR2 is YSLEER. This CDR3 is built from 15 residues. V lost 1 base and J lost 5; bases outside the gene matches: 7. The chain's CDR3 is CASSQAERGQYGYTF. As DNA, the CDR3 is TGCGCCAGCAGCCAAGCGGAAAGGGGGCAATATGGCTACACCTTC.

This chain uses TRBV19 with TRBJ2-6, with 7 bases aligning to TRBD1. J lost 0 bases, V lost 1 base, and 9 bases had no gene match. The CDR3 covers 19 residues. Germline V lookup: CDR1 LNHDA, CDR2 SQIVND (reference sequence). CDR3 bases: TGTGCCAGTAGTATAGGAGGAAAGGGGGCCCTCTCTGGGGCCAACGTCCTGACTTTC. It specifies CASSIGGKGALSGANVLTF.

V is TRBV7-8 and J is TRBJ2-3; 10 nucleotides line up with TRBD1. This CDR3 is built from 17 residues. Germline V lookup: CDR1 SGHVS, CDR2 FQNEAQ. Trimming took 5 bases from V and 4 from J; bases not matched to a gene: 12. The CDR3 DNA is TGTGCCAGCAGCCTAGGGGTCCCGGGACAGGGGTCAGATACGCAGTATTTT. This gives the protein CASSLGVPGQGSDTQYF.